This is a list of T cell receptor beta chains from one sample in a study of immune evolution from preneoplasia to lung adenocarcinoma. Clones were read by immunoSEQ multiplex PCR, and TCRdb kept only the in-frame ones, dropping some. The sample has around 6,200 clones, about 81% seen once. Material for sequencing was FFPE invasive lung adenocarcinoma tissue. Receptors were obtained from a person aged 50 to 59 with lung adenocarcinoma. Each CDR3 is given with its conserved first and last residue. D genes are given only for firm matches. The size of a clone is reported for some rows only, either as once, few or many, or as a class for expanded clones.

J gene,D gene,clone size,V gene,CDR3 protein,CDR3 DNA
TRBJ2-4,TRBD1,-,TRBV30,CAWSGQGMTNIQYF,TGTGCCTGGAGTGGACAGGGAATGACGAACATTCAGTACTTC
TRBJ2-7,TRBD2,-,TRBV5-8,CASRVTSGASYEQCF,TGTGCCAGCAGGGTGACTAGCGGAGCCTCCTACGAGCAGTGCTTC
TRBJ1-2,TRBD1,-,TRBV27,CASREQGIAGGYTF,TGTGCCAGCAGGGAACAGGGGATAGCCGGGGGCTACACCTTC
TRBJ2-2,-,-,TRBV28,CASQLLHGELFF,TGTGCCAGCCAGCTGCTGCACGGGGAGCTGTTTTTT
TRBJ2-3,-,-,TRBV9,CASGDTQYF,TGTGCCAGCGGAGATACGCAGTATTTT
TRBJ2-2,-,-,TRBV19,CASRSPGAGGDTGELFF,TGTGCCAGTAGGTCTCCTGGCGCAGGAGGGGACACCGGGGAGCTGTTTTTT
TRBJ1-3,-,-,TRBV19,CASRRDTNSGNTIYF,TGTGCCAGTAGGAGGGACACCAACTCTGGAAACACCATATATTTT
TRBJ1-2,TRBD1,-,TRBV19,CASRDGQGGYGYTF,TGTGCCAGTAGGGACGGACAGGGTGGCTATGGCTACACCTTC
TRBJ1-5,-,-,TRBV7-2,CASSPMVGNQPQHF,TGTGCCAGCAGCCCGATGGTGGGCAATCAGCCCCAGCATTTT
TRBJ2-1,TRBD2,-,TRBV7-8,CASSLGPAGGIREQFF,TGTGCCAGCAGCTTAGGACCAGCGGGAGGAATTAGGGAGCAGTTCTTC
TRBJ1-5,-,-,TRBV18,CASSTGTINQPQHF,TGTGCCAGCTCAACCGGGACAATCAATCAGCCCCAGCATTTT
TRBJ1-2,TRBD1,-,TRBV5-4,CASSSGGTAANYGYTF,TGTGCCAGCAGCTCGGGGGGGACAGCGGCTAACTATGGCTACACCTTC
TRBJ2-7,TRBD1,-,TRBV19,CASRRTGGYEQYF,TGTGCCAGTAGGCGGACAGGGGGCTACGAGCAGTACTTC
TRBJ1-3,-,-,TRBV5-3,CARSLARGLRDTIYF,TGTGCCAGAAGCTTGGCCAGGGGACTGCGGGACACCATATATTTT
TRBJ2-7,-,medium-sized,TRBV11-1,CASGPHLYEQYF,TGTGCCAGCGGACCCCACCTCTACGAGCAGTACTTC
TRBJ1-5,-,-,TRBV18,CASSPGVGNQPQHF,TGTGCCAGCTCACCAGGGGTGGGCAATCAGCCCCAGCATTTT
TRBJ1-2,TRBD1,-,TRBV28,CASRETGEGSYGYTF,TGTGCCAGCAGGGAGACAGGGGAAGGGAGCTATGGCTACACCTTC
TRBJ2-7,TRBD1,once,TRBV27,CASKDRGRYEQYF,TGTGCCAGCAAGGACAGGGGGCGTTATGAGCAGTACTTC
TRBJ2-1,TRBD2,-,TRBV27,CASKPTSGIGIYNEQFF,TGTGCCAGCAAACCGACTAGCGGGATAGGCATATACAATGAGCAGTTCTTC
TRBJ2-1,TRBD2,-,TRBV28,CASTRGSGRINRSHNEQFF,TGTGCCAGCACCCGGGGGAGCGGGAGAATTAACCGCTCACACAATGAGCAGTTCTTC
TRBJ2-2,TRBD1,-,TRBV7-9,CASVQGQGFYTGELFF,TGTGCCAGCGTCCAAGGACAGGGTTTCTACACCGGGGAGCTGTTTTTT
TRBJ1-1,-,-,TRBV10-3,CAYGRENTEAFF,TGTGCCTACGGAAGGGAGAACACTGAAGCTTTCTTT
TRBJ2-5,-,-,TRBV5-1,CASSPGGVSVVGEYF,TGCGCCAGCAGCCCCGGTGGGGTTAGCGTGGTAGGCGAGTACTTC
TRBJ2-4,-,-,TRBV29-1,CSVVGQGGLNIQYF,TGCAGCGTTGTCGGGCAGGGGGGGTTAAACATTCAGTACTTC
TRBJ1-4,-,few,TRBV28,CASRLGGAGEKLFF,TGTGCCAGCAGATTAGGGGGGGCTGGAGAAAAACTGTTTTTT